A single sample is the source of the 18 T cell receptor beta chains below, sequenced in a study of identical twins. TCRdb re-called the 5' RACE reads through MiXCR, storing one row per CDR3 protein. The repertoire consists of roughly 720,000 distinct CDR3 sequences, with 15% to 20% occurring once and the leading ten covering under 15%. The same data also contributed to another study, on T cells expressing NK-cell markers.

Sample: PBMCs. All receptors come from a young woman in good health.

CDR3 protein: CASSPTVGYEQFF. The CDR3 DNA follows: TGCGCCAGCAGCCCGACGGTTGGTTATGAGCAGTTCTTC. V is TRBV4-3 and J is TRBJ2-1; D call uncertain. The V gene lost 4 bases and the J gene lost 8 bases, with 12 bases spanning the gap. The CDR3 sequence is 13 residues long. CDR1 is LGHNA, CDR2 YSLEER, per germline.

The gene calls are TRBV28 and TRBJ2-1; 11 bases fit TRBD2. Germline CDR1 reads MDHEN; CDR2 reads SYDVKM. V dropped 6 bases and J dropped 6; count of bases not matched to a gene: 10. CDR3 size: 16 residues. In DNA form, the CDR3 reads TGTGCCAGCAGCCCCCGCGGGACTAGCGGTCCCAATGAGCAGTTCTTC. The encoded protein is CASSPRGTSGPNEQFF.

This clonotype has at least ten counts. This chain joins TRBV7-8 and TRBJ1-2, with D possibly matching TRBD1 (5 bases). Germline V CDR1 and CDR2: SGHVS, FQNEAQ. The CDR3 extends over 13 amino acids. Between the trimmed V and J ends, which lost 5 bases and 7 bases, there was a span of 14 bases. The CDR3 DNA is TGTGCCAGCAGCCTAGGGACCATGGGTGGCTACACCTTC. Translated: CASSLGTMGGYTF.

This clonotype was recorded a few times. The chain is built from TRBV20-1 and TRBJ2-5; no clear D gene. Looked up from germline, CDR1 is DFQATT and CDR2 is SNEGSKA (reference sequence). V lost 4 bases and J lost 4, with 13 bases in between. The CDR3 has 13 residues. In DNA form, the CDR3 reads TGCAGTGCTATGGGCCGACTCGGAGAGACCCAGTACTTC. Protein product: CSAMGRLGETQYF.

This clonotype was observed a handful of times. This chain connects TRBV5-1 to TRBJ2-3; D possibly uses TRBD1 or TRBD2 (5 bases each). Germline assignment: CDR1 SGHRS and CDR2 YFSETQ. This CDR3 spans 15 amino acids. V was pared by 3 bases and J by 0 bases, with 11 bases between. The CDR3 sequence: CASSSQGPSTDTQYF. CDR3 DNA: TGCGCCAGCAGCTCGCAGGGACCTAGCACAGATACGCAGTATTTT.

This clonotype was picked up many times. The chain carries TRBV29-1 and TRBJ1-4; D might be TRBD1 (6 bases). V gave up 7 bases and J gave up 5 bases, with 11 bases separating them. The CDR3 has 12 amino acids. Germline V gives CDR1 SQVTM, CDR2 ANQGSEA. This chain's CDR3 is CSAKQGNEKLFF. The CDR3, as DNA: TGCAGCGCCAAACAGGGCAATGAAAAACTGTTTTTT.

The chain carries TRBV29-1 and TRBJ1-1, with a tentative D call TRBD1 (5 bases). The V gene's germline CDR1 is SQVTM and CDR2 ANQGSEA. Trimming left V 4 bases short and J 11 bases short, with 11 bases between. CDR3 length equals 10 residues. The CDR3 sequence is CSVAGGKAFF. In DNA, the CDR3 is TGCAGCGTTGCTGGGGGAAAGGCTTTCTTT.

J is TRBJ2-3 and V is TRBV5-4; 9 bases map to TRBD2. CDR3 length: 19 residues. V was pared by 0 bases and J by 5 bases, with 16 bases of the junction left unmatched. The V gene's germline CDR1 is SGHNT and CDR2 YYREEE (reference sequence). The CDR3 sequence is CASSLAEIARGGVRDTQYF. CDR3 nucleotide sequence: TGTGCCAGCAGCTTGGCCGAAATCGCGCGGGGGGGCGTTCGAGATACGCAGTATTTT.

This clonotype appeared a few times. The V call is TRBV7-6, the J call TRBJ2-3; 9 bases map to TRBD1. This CDR3 region has 14 residues. With 3 bases clipped from V and 6 bases from J, the junction kept 4 bases outside the gene matches. From germline, CDR1 is SGHVS and CDR2 FNYEAQ. The DNA of the CDR3 is TGTGCCAGCAGCTTGGGACAGGGTTTTGATACGCAGTATTTT. Its protein is CASSLGQGFDTQYF.

This clonotype has just a few counts. The V and J genes are TRBV6-2 or TRBV6-3 and TRBJ2-5; tentative D call: TRBD1 (6 bases). The CDR3 consists of 14 residues. Germline lookup yields CDR1 MNHEY and CDR2 SVGEGT. Between the trimmed V and J ends, which lost 5 bases and 2 bases, there was a span of 12 bases. The CDR3 DNA reads TGTGCCAGCAGTCCACGTGGGACACAAGAGACCCAGTACTTC. It translates to CASSPRGTQETQYF.

V gene TRBV27 combines with J gene TRBJ2-2; 7 bases fit TRBD2. The germline V gene encodes CDR1 MNHEY and CDR2 SMNVEV (reference sequence). The V and J ends lost 3 bases and 5 bases, in that order; junction bases with no gene match: 9. This CDR3 contains 16 residues. The CDR3 sequence: CASSFMGGSGTGELFF. CDR3 DNA sequence: TGTGCCAGCAGTTTCATGGGAGGGAGTGGTACCGGGGAGCTGTTTTTT.

This clonotype came up a few times. The chain employs TRBV6-1 and TRBJ2-1; TRBD2 matches 11 bases. In germline, CDR1 is MNHNS, CDR2 SASEGT. The length of the CDR3 is 17 residues. J was trimmed by 1 base and V by 4 bases; bases with no gene match: 6. CDR3 sequence reads: CASSGLAGQASYNEQFF. The DNA of the CDR3 is TGTGCCAGCAGTGGACTAGCGGGACAGGCTTCCTACAATGAGCAGTTCTTC.

This clonotype occurred a few times. The CDR3 DNA reads as TGTGCCAGCTCAAATATGCCGGGACAGGGGAGCAATGAGCAGTTCTTC. It encodes CASSNMPGQGSNEQFF. V is TRBV18 and J is TRBJ2-1; 10 nucleotides agree with TRBD1. J was trimmed by 6 bases and V by 5 bases; bases with no gene match: 10. The CDR3 loop spans 16 amino acids. Germline CDR1 reads KGHSH; CDR2 reads LQKENI.

In this sample, this clonotype turned up a few times. The genes are TRBV6-5 and TRBJ2-3; perhaps D is TRBD1 or TRBD2 (6 bases each). Germline V gene sequence: CDR1 MNHEY, CDR2 SVGAGI. Trimming took off 0 bases at V and 1 base at J, with 14 bases between the two ends. The CDR3 is 17 residues long. CDR3 nucleotides: TGTGCCAGCAGTTACTCGAGTAAGGGGGGTCGCACAGATACGCAGTATTTT. Translated: CASSYSSKGGRTDTQYF.

The V and J genes are TRBV5-6 and TRBJ2-1; a possible D gene is TRBD2 (6 bases). V gave up 1 base and J gave up 7 bases, with 15 bases separating them. The CDR3 consists of 15 residues. CDR1 and CDR2 from the germline V gene are SGHDT and YYEEEE. This chain's CDR3 is CASSLMRLGRNEQFF. The CDR3 DNA sequence: TGTGCCAGCAGCTTGATGAGACTAGGAAGGAATGAGCAGTTCTTC.

This clonotype was detected only a few times. V and J are TRBV15 and TRBJ2-2; the D is unclear. The CDR3 consists of 13 residues. V lost 8 bases and J lost 2, with 9 bases in between. From germline, CDR1 is LNHNV and CDR2 YYDKDF (reference sequence). CDR3 in DNA: TGTGCCACCGGAGCAGCCAACACCGGGGAGCTGTTTTTT. Translated, it gives CATGAANTGELFF.

The CDR3 sequence is CASRGQGSGANVLTF. CDR3 coding DNA: TGTGCCAGTAGGGGACAGGGATCCGGGGCCAACGTCCTGACTTTC. This rearrangement joins TRBV19 to TRBJ2-6; the match to TRBD1 covers 9 bases. CDR3 size: 15 residues. V trimming: 6 bases; J trimming: 4 bases; junction bases outside the gene matches: 4. From germline, CDR1 is LNHDA and CDR2 SQIVND (reference sequence).

This clonotype was picked up a small number of times. This sequence joins TRBV18 and TRBJ2-1; D possibly corresponds to TRBD2 (5 bases). From germline, CDR1 is KGHSH and CDR2 LQKENI. The V and J ends lost 3 bases and 10 bases respectively, with 16 bases between them. The CDR3 is 14 residues long. CDR3 protein: CASSPVGLAGEQFF. The CDR3, as DNA: TGTGCCAGCTCACCTGTCGGTCTAGCCGGCGAGCAGTTCTTC.